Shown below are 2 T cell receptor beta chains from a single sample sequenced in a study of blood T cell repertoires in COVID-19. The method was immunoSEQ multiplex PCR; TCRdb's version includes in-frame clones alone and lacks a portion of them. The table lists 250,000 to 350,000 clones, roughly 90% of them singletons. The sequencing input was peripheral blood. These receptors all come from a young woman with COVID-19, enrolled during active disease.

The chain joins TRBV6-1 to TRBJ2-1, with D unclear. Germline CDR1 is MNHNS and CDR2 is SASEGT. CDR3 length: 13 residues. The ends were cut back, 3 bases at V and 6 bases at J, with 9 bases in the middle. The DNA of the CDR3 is TGTGCCAGCAGTGACGGAGTGTTCAATGAGCAGTTCTTC. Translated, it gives CASSDGVFNEQFF.

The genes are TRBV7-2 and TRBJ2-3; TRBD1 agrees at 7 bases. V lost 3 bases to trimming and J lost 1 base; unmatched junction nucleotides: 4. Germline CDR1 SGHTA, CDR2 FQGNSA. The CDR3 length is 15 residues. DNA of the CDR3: TGTGCCAGCAGCTTCACAGGGGCGGGCACAGATACGCAGTATTTT. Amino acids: CASSFTGAGTDTQYF.